A single sample gave rise to the 15 T cell receptor beta chains below, sequenced in a study of regulatory T cells in long-lasting Graves disease. According to the study, TCR beta libraries were built with iRepertoire HTBI primers and CDR3-region Arm-PCR. From the multiplex PCR reads, TCRdb called clonotypes with MiXCR, one entry per CDR3 protein. Of hundreds of thousands of distinct CDR3 sequences listed, roughly 18% are singletons. Specified time point: newly diagnosed GD, antithyroid drugs for less than 3 months. PBMC RNA served as the TCR library source. The material sequenced was peripheral blood mononuclear cells (PBMCs), taken at new diagnosis, from a patient treated with antithyroid drugs. The receptors were sampled from a female donor with Graves disease.

This clonotype was detected many times. V usage is TRBV20-1 and J usage is TRBJ2-1; D ambiguous. Germline V lookup: CDR1 DFQATT, CDR2 SNEGSKA (reference sequence). Trimming left V 2 bases short and J 7 bases short, with 12 bases between. The CDR3 spans 13 residues. Here the CDR3 reads CSARTDPGNEQFF. The CDR3 bases are TGCAGTGCTAGAACGGACCCCGGGAATGAGCAGTTCTTC.

This clonotype was recorded a few times. The chain is built from TRBV20-1 and TRBJ2-1; 8 bases match TRBD2. The CDR3 length is 14 residues. CDR1 is DFQATT, CDR2 SNEGSKA, per germline (reference sequence). The ends lost 4 bases at V and 7 bases at J; junction bases unmatched: 9. The CDR3 DNA follows: TGCAGTGCTATCTCGGTAGCGGGAAGTAATGAGCAGTTCTTC. Its translation is CSAISVAGSNEQFF.

In this sample, this clonotype turned up many times. The gene calls are TRBV12-5 and TRBJ1-2; the match to TRBD1 covers 10 bases. The CDR3 is made up of 14 amino acids. Losses at the gene ends were 7 bases for V and 3 bases for J; bases not matched to a gene: 5. Germline V gives CDR1 LGHNT, CDR2 FRNRAP. CDR3 in DNA: TGTGCTAGTGTTCCCGGACAGGGGGACTATGGCTACACCTTC. Translated: CASVPGQGDYGYTF.

In its sample, this clonotype was seen a few times. The CDR3 reads CASSQDGTAKETQYF. The CDR3 region has the DNA TGCGCCAGCAGCCAAGATGGGACAGCAAAAGAGACCCAGTACTTC. V usage is TRBV4-3 and J usage is TRBJ2-5; 7 bases align to TRBD1. This CDR3 has 15 residues. Trimming at V came to 0 bases and at J to 3 bases, leaving 4 bases not matched to a gene. Germline CDR1 LGHNA, CDR2 YSLEER.

This clonotype was counted once. With a much larger clone just one base away, this may be a read error. The chain carries TRBV5-1 and TRBJ1-5; TRBD1 is a possible D gene (5 bases). The length of the CDR3 is 16 residues. V was cut by 0 bases and J by 4 bases, with 14 bases left in between. Germline CDR1 is SGHRS and CDR2 is YFSETQ. CDR3 loop: CASSLGAGFPNQPQHF. CDR3 in DNA: TGCGCCAGCAGCTTGGGAGCAGGGTTCCCGAATCAGCCCCAGCATTTT.

This clonotype has a count of ten or more. The gene calls are TRBV30 and TRBJ1-1; TRBD1 might be the D (6 bases). V lost 8 bases and J lost 4, with 14 bases in between. CDR3 length equals 12 residues. Per germline, CDR1 GTSNPN and CDR2 SVGIG (reference sequence). The CDR3 nucleotides read TGTGCCGGAACGGGGGCCGCCACTGAAGCTTTCTTT. This encodes CAGTGAATEAFF.

This clonotype was observed at least ten times. V gene TRBV20-1 combines with J gene TRBJ2-3, with TRBD2 identical over 10 bases. CDR3 length: 15 residues. The V gene end was trimmed by 1 base and the J gene end by 7 bases; junction bases not matched to a gene: 8. Germline CDR1 DFQATT, CDR2 SNEGSKA (reference sequence). CDR3 region: CSARVGASGSNTQYF. CDR3 nucleotides: TGCAGTGCTAGAGTGGGGGCTAGCGGGAGTAATACGCAGTATTTT.

This clonotype was found many times. The chain carries TRBV7-9 and TRBJ2-3, with a weak D call TRBD1 (7 bases). V lost 1 base and J 0 bases, leaving 11 bases between the germline ends. Germline V gene sequence: CDR1 SEHNR, CDR2 FQNEAQ (reference sequence). The CDR3 runs 16 residues. The CDR3 nucleotides are TGTGCCAGCAGCTTAGGGAGGGGGCGAAGCACAGATACGCAGTATTTT. As protein: CASSLGRGRSTDTQYF.

This clonotype was observed at least ten times. V usage is TRBV6-1 and J usage is TRBJ2-7, with 7 nucleotides matching TRBD1. V gave up 7 bases and J gave up 3 bases; unmatched junction bases: 6. The CDR3 has 13 residues. From germline, CDR1 is MNHNS and CDR2 SASEGT. CDR3 DNA sequence: TGTGCCAGCACCGTAGGACAGGTCTACGAGCAGTACTTC. Protein sequence: CASTVGQVYEQYF.

In this sample, this clonotype turned up many times. The chain uses TRBV19 and TRBJ2-2; tentative D call: TRBD2 (6 bases). The germline gives CDR1 LNHDA, CDR2 SQIVND (reference sequence). The CDR3 extends over 17 amino acids. V shed 3 bases and J shed 0 bases, with 14 bases lying between them. The CDR3 sequence: CASSIPQRAANTGELFF. The DNA of the CDR3 is TGTGCCAGTAGTATCCCCCAGCGGGCTGCGAACACCGGGGAGCTGTTTTTT.

This clonotype has at least ten counts. The V gene is TRBV5-1, the J gene TRBJ2-7; D remains ambiguous. Looked up from germline, CDR1 is SGHRS and CDR2 is YFSETQ. CDR3 length: 16 amino acids. Trimming removed 4 bases at V and 1 base at J, with 18 bases between. The CDR3 nucleotides are TGCGCCAGCAGCCCCCCGAGTGTGGCGGATTCCTACGAGCAGTACTTC. It codes for CASSPPSVADSYEQYF.

The rearrangement links TRBV28 to TRBJ1-1, with D tentatively TRBD1 (5 bases). Looked up from germline, CDR1 is MDHEN and CDR2 is SYDVKM. The V end lost 3 bases, the J end lost 2 bases, and 13 bases lay between the germline ends. The CDR3 consists of 15 residues. CDR3: CASSLGVHLNTEAFF. CDR3 coding DNA: TGTGCCAGCAGTTTGGGGGTACACCTAAACACTGAAGCTTTCTTT. The complete variable domain, with remaining parts taken from reference TRBV28 and TRBJ1-1, reads DVKVTQSSRYLVKRTGEKVFLECVQDMDHENMFWYRQDPGLGLRLIYFSYDVKMKEKGDIPEGYSVSREKKERFSLILESASTNQTSMYLCASSLGVHLNTEAFFGQGTRLTVV.

This clonotype has ten or more counts. The chain has TRBV4-1 and TRBJ1-5; 9 bases match TRBD1. J lost 1 base, V lost 2 bases, and 3 bases had no gene match. The CDR3 consists of 16 residues. From germline, CDR1 is MGHRA and CDR2 YSYEKL. As DNA, the CDR3 is TGCGCCAGCAGCCAATTCACAGGGGGCAGCAATCAGCCCCAGCATTTT. It translates to CASSQFTGGSNQPQHF.

This clonotype was picked up many times. V usage is TRBV27 and J usage is TRBJ2-3, with 11 bases matching TRBD2. The CDR3 runs 18 residues. V dropped 6 bases and J dropped 0; count of bases not matched to a gene: 11. Looked up from germline, CDR1 is MNHEY and CDR2 is SMNVEV (reference sequence). The CDR3 sequence: CASSETSGEPSSTDTQYF. CDR3 in DNA: TGTGCCAGCAGCGAGACTAGCGGGGAACCTTCTAGCACAGATACGCAGTATTTT.

In its sample, this clonotype was seen a few times. The chain employs TRBV4-1 and TRBJ2-3; no clear D gene. The DNA end favors TRBJ2-5, so the J call may be wrong. Germline CDR1 reads MGHRA; CDR2 reads YSYEKL. The CDR3 extends over 13 amino acids. The CDR3 DNA sequence: TGCGCCAGCAGCCAAGGTTTCGGGGAGACCCAGTACTTC. Its protein product is CASSQGFGETQYF.